The 4 T cell receptor beta chains reported below all come from one sample, sequenced in a study of OX40 agonist ivuxolimab in advanced cancers. Some clones are missing from TCRdb's copy, which holds only in-frame ones; the method was immunoSEQ multiplex PCR. The data show roughly 92,000 clones, around 89% seen once. Source: CD4+ or CD8+ T cells sorted from blood, taken in a trial of the OX40 agonist ivuxolimab. All receptors come from an adult with an advanced solid tumor such as melanoma, head and neck, liver or kidney cancer.

This sequence joins TRBV13 and TRBJ1-1; the D is unclear. V gave up 5 bases and J gave up 1 base, with 14 bases separating them. Per germline, CDR1 PRHDT and CDR2 FYEKMQ (reference sequence). The CDR3 has 15 amino acids. This CDR3 reads CASSVNWAGNTEAFF. The CDR3 bases are TGTGCCAGCAGCGTTAACTGGGCAGGGAACACTGAAGCTTTCTTT.

The chain recombines TRBV5-1 with TRBJ1-2, with a weak D call TRBD1 (5 bases). The CDR3 runs 13 residues. The germline gives CDR1 SGHRS, CDR2 YFSETQ. Between the trimmed V and J ends, which lost 5 bases and 5 bases, there was a span of 13 bases. The CDR3 sequence is CASRGAGRYGYTF. The CDR3 DNA is TGCGCCAGCAGAGGGGCAGGTCGGTATGGCTACACCTTC.

This chain connects TRBV29-1 to TRBJ1-1; D is unresolved. Trimming removed 0 bases from V and 11 bases from J, with 19 bases in between. The CDR3 covers 14 residues. Germline V lookup: CDR1 SQVTM, CDR2 ANQGSEA. The CDR3 sequence: CSVEEGGRASEAFF. The CDR3, as DNA: TGCAGCGTTGAAGAAGGCGGTAGGGCCTCGGAGGCTTTCTTT. Full variable domain (outside the CDR3, taken from reference TRBV29-1 and TRBJ1-1): SAVISQKPSRDICQRGTSLTIQCQVDSQVTMMFWYRQQPGQSLTLIATANQGSEATYESGFVIDKFPISRPNLTFSTLTVSNMSPEDSSIYLCSVEEGGRASEAFFGQGTRLTVV.

The rearrangement joins TRBV28 to TRBJ1-1; tentative D call: TRBD1 (5 bases). Germline-derived CDR1 and CDR2 are MDHEN and SYDVKM. The CDR3 runs to 14 residues. V was trimmed by 6 bases and J by 1 base, leaving 12 bases between them. The CDR3 DNA follows: TGTGCCAGCAGAGAGGGGACGGGGAACACTGAAGCTTTCTTT. Translation gives CASREGTGNTEAFF.